What follows are 27 T cell receptor beta chains derived from one specimen sequenced in a study of blood T cell repertoires in COVID-19. Profiling relied on immunoSEQ multiplex PCR, and the TCRdb table lists in-frame clones only, not all of them. The repertoire has 350,000 or so clones, 88% of them found once; the top ten carry just over 1%. The specimen was PBMCs or T cells enriched from blood (not recorded which). The source of these receptors is a woman in her 30s who had been exposed to COVID-19.

The V and J genes are TRBV9 and TRBJ2-3; D call uncertain. The CDR3 runs to 14 residues. Germline lookup yields CDR1 SGDLS and CDR2 YYNGEE. Between the trimmed V and J ends, which lost 0 bases and 3 bases, there was a span of 8 bases. The CDR3 reads CASSVVPGTDTQYF. In DNA form, the CDR3 reads TGTGCCAGCAGCGTAGTTCCCGGGACAGATACGCAGTATTTT.

The chain couples TRBV2 to TRBJ2-7, with TRBD2 matching 13 bases. This CDR3 has 17 amino acids. Trimming took 4 bases from V and 1 from J; bases not matched to a gene: 7. CDR1 SNHLY and CDR2 FYNNEI come from the germline V gene. CDR3 in DNA: TGTGCCAGCAGTGCCGGACTAGCGGGAGTGGGATCCTACGAGCAGTACTTC. Protein product: CASSAGLAGVGSYEQYF.

This clone came up a few times. The chain couples TRBV7-9 to TRBJ2-7; TRBD2 matches 8 bases. The trim removed 6 bases at V and 2 bases at J, leaving 12 bases unmatched. CDR1 SEHNR and CDR2 FQNEAQ come from the germline V gene (reference sequence). CDR3 length: 16 residues. Here the CDR3 DNA reads TGTGCCAGCAGACAAACGCTACTAGCGGCCGCCTACGAGCAGTACTTC. Residues: CASRQTLLAAAYEQYF.

This chain uses TRBV28 with TRBJ1-2, with D possibly matching TRBD1 (5 bases). The CDR3 length is 15 residues. Germline V gene data show CDR1 as MDHEN and CDR2 as SYDVKM. V lost 6 bases to trimming and J lost 4 bases, with 18 bases between them. CDR3 DNA sequence: TGTGCCAGCAGCCCAAGGACACAGGCCCTCTATGGCTACACCTTC. It is translated as CASSPRTQALYGYTF.

The CDR3 sequence: CASSPGGPQHF. The CDR3 coding sequence is TGTGCCAGCTCACCCGGGGGGCCCCAGCATTTT. The chain couples TRBV18 to TRBJ1-5; D is possibly TRBD1 (5 bases). The CDR3 contains 11 residues. Germline assignment: CDR1 KGHSH and CDR2 LQKENI. Trimming cost V 3 bases and J 9 bases, with 6 bases left between them. Supplemented by reference TRBV18 and TRBJ1-5, the full variable domain reads NAGVMQNPRHLVRRRGQEARLRCSPMKGHSHVYWYRQLPEEGLKFMVYLQKENIIDESGMPKERFSAEFPKEGPSILRIQQVVRGDSAAYFCASSPGGPQHFGDGTRLSIL.

This clone has just one count. This chain uses TRBV3-1 (or the pseudogene TRBV3-2) with TRBJ1-2, with a tentative D call TRBD1 (5 bases). The length of the CDR3 is 14 residues. Germline V lookup: CDR1 LGHDT, CDR2 YNNKEL (reference sequence). V gave up 0 bases and J gave up 8 bases, with 13 bases separating them. The chain's CDR3 is CASSQDKGIGGYTF. CDR3 bases: TGTGCCAGCAGCCAAGACAAGGGGATAGGGGGCTACACCTTC.

The J gene is TRBJ1-1, the V gene TRBV7-2; TRBD1 matches at 8 bases. V lost 2 bases to trimming and J lost 1 base; unmatched junction nucleotides: 0. Germline V gene sequence: CDR1 SGHTA, CDR2 FQGNSA. This CDR3 comprises 14 residues. As DNA, the CDR3 is TGTGCCAGCAGCTTACAGGGGGCGAACACTGAAGCTTTCTTT. It is translated as CASSLQGANTEAFF.

In its sample, this clone was seen a few times. This CDR3 is CASSVRDRVRTGELFF. CDR3 in DNA: TGTGCCAGCAGTGTCCGGGACAGGGTGAGGACCGGGGAGCTGTTTTTT. This chain joins TRBV6-1 and TRBJ2-2; TRBD1 matches at 9 bases. This CDR3 is built from 16 residues. The trim removed 4 bases at V and 5 bases at J, leaving 8 bases unmatched. Looked up from germline, CDR1 is MNHNS and CDR2 is SASEGT.

The rearrangement uses TRBV6-5 and TRBJ2-7; possible D gene TRBD2, 6 bases. This CDR3 has 16 amino acids. Trimming stripped 3 bases from V and 0 bases from J, with 15 bases between. Germline values: CDR1 MNHEY, CDR2 SVGAGI. CDR3 sequence reads: CASSYNIVGGSYEQYF. In DNA form, the CDR3 reads TGTGCCAGCAGTTATAATATAGTGGGGGGCTCCTACGAGCAGTACTTC.

This rearrangement joins TRBV19 to TRBJ1-2; 12 bases line up with TRBD1. Germline loops: CDR1 LNHDA, CDR2 SQIVND (reference sequence). With 6 bases clipped from V and 8 bases from J, the junction kept 7 bases outside the gene matches. The length of the CDR3 is 14 residues. This CDR3 is CASRPGQGARGYTF. In DNA, the CDR3 is TGTGCCAGTAGACCGGGACAGGGGGCACGCGGCTACACCTTC.

This chain joins TRBV7-3 and TRBJ2-7, with D perhaps matching TRBD2 (6 bases). V lost 1 base and J lost 0, with 7 bases in between. The CDR3 contains 14 residues. Germline CDR1 is SGHTA and CDR2 is FQGTGA. The DNA of the CDR3 is TGTGCCAGCAGCTTAATCGGGAGCTCCTACGAGCAGTACTTC. Amino acid sequence: CASSLIGSSYEQYF.

This clone was seen only once. The CDR3 bases are TGTGCCAGCAGCCTCGGGACTGAAGCTTTCTTT. This encodes CASSLGTEAFF. The chain links TRBV7-3 to TRBJ1-1; D unclear. The V end lost 5 bases, the J end lost 5 bases, and 6 bases lay between the germline ends. The CDR3 covers 11 residues. Germline CDR1 reads SGHTA; CDR2 reads FQGTGA. The variable domain in full, with the rest retrieved from reference TRBV7-3 and TRBJ1-1, is GAGVSQTPSNKVTEKGKYVELRCDPISGHTALYWYRQSLGQGPEFLIYFQGTGAADDSGLPNDRFFAVRPEGSVSTLKIQRTERGDSAVYLCASSLGTEAFFGQGTRLTVV.

With respect to this clone: The sample carries other DNA sequences with the same CDR3. This chain connects TRBV12-5 to TRBJ1-1, with a weak D call TRBD1 (5 bases). The CDR3 extends over 13 amino acids. Germline assignment: CDR1 LGHNT and CDR2 FRNRAP. V lost 6 bases and J 1 base, leaving 9 bases between the germline ends. CDR3 region: CASGLGGNTEAFF. In nucleotides, the CDR3 is TGTGCTAGTGGCCTGGGGGGGAACACTGAAGCTTTCTTT. Full variable domain (missing parts from reference TRBV12-5 and TRBJ1-1): DARVTQTPRHKVTEMGQEVTMRCQPILGHNTVFWYRQTMMQGLELLAYFRNRAPLDDSGMPKDRFSAEMPDATLATLKIQPSEPRDSAVYFCASGLGGNTEAFFGQGTRLTVV.

The J gene is TRBJ2-7, the V gene TRBV7-9; 8 bases are a match to TRBD2. Trimming took 4 bases from V and 4 from J; bases not matched to a gene: 6. This CDR3 has 14 amino acids. CDR1 and CDR2 from the germline V gene are SEHNR and FQNEAQ (reference sequence). This chain's CDR3 is CASSYLTSGYEQYF. In DNA, the CDR3 is TGTGCCAGCAGCTATCTTACTAGCGGTTACGAGCAGTACTTC. The variable domain in full, completed from reference TRBV7-9 and TRBJ2-7, reads DTGVSQNPRHKITKRGQNVTFRCDPISEHNRLYWYRQTLGQGPEFLTYFQNEAQLEKSRLLSDRFSAERPKGSFSTLEIQRTEQGDSAMYLCASSYLTSGYEQYFGPGTRLTVT.

The J gene is TRBJ2-2, the V gene TRBV15, with D possibly TRBD1 on 5 matching bases. Germline CDR1 and CDR2: LNHNV and YYDKDF (reference sequence). The CDR3 consists of 15 residues. Deletions cut 4 bases from V and 9 bases from J, with 18 bases between. The CDR3 DNA reads TGTGCCACCAGCAAGCCGGGCCAGGGTTTGAGGGAGCTGTTTTTT. This codes for CATSKPGQGLRELFF.

This clone appeared a few times. V gene TRBV10-1 combines with J gene TRBJ2-7; maybe TRBD1 (5 bases). The CDR3 contains 14 residues. Trimming pared 5 bases from V and 2 bases from J, leaving 13 bases between. The germline CDR1 and CDR2 sequences are WNHNN and SYGVQD (reference sequence). The CDR3, as DNA: TGCGCCAGCAGTTTGACAGCTACCGCCTACGAGCAGTACTTC. It specifies CASSLTATAYEQYF.

The V call is TRBV5-1, the J call TRBJ2-6, with no clear D. Trimming took off 3 bases at V and 0 bases at J, with 10 bases between the two ends. CDR1 is SGHRS, CDR2 YFSETQ, per germline. There are 16 residues in the CDR3. CDR3 DNA: TGCGCCAGCAGCTCCCACAGCACCTCTGGGGCCAACGTCCTGACTTTC. It is translated as CASSSHSTSGANVLTF.

This clone is a singleton in its sample. The chain links TRBV5-1 to TRBJ1-1; TRBD1 agrees at 12 bases. Germline values: CDR1 SGHRS, CDR2 YFSETQ. With V trimmed by 7 bases and J by 11 bases, 12 bases remained unmatched. The CDR3 has 14 residues. In nucleotides, the CDR3 is TGCGCCAGCGTGGGGGACAGGGGGCAAGACGGGGCTTTCTTT. This encodes CASVGDRGQDGAFF.

This clone was recorded once. The rearrangement links TRBV13 to TRBJ2-7; the match to TRBD1 covers 7 bases. Germline CDR1 and CDR2: PRHDT and FYEKMQ (reference sequence). Germline trimming cut 1 base from V and 4 bases from J; bases unmatched to any gene: 7. The CDR3 is 15 amino acids. DNA of the CDR3: TGTGCCAGCAGCTTAGTTGGGCAGGGGGAATACGAGCAGTACTTC. Protein: CASSLVGQGEYEQYF.

V gene TRBV11-2 combines with J gene TRBJ2-7; 10 nucleotides line up with TRBD1. The CDR3 length is 15 residues. Trimming took 8 bases from V and 3 from J; bases not matched to a gene: 10. Germline CDR1 reads SGHAT; CDR2 reads FQNNGV. The CDR3 sequence is CASRAVRDRGYEQYF. CDR3 DNA sequence: TGTGCCAGCCGAGCGGTCCGGGACAGGGGCTACGAGCAGTACTTC. The variable domain in full, completed from reference TRBV11-2 and TRBJ2-7, reads EAGVAQSPRYKIIEKRQSVAFWCNPISGHATLYWYQQILGQGPKLLIQFQNNGVVDDSQLPKDRFSAERLKGVDSTLKIQPAKLEDSAVYLCASRAVRDRGYEQYFGPGTRLTVT.

This chain connects TRBV24-1 to TRBJ1-2; TRBD1 matches at 7 bases. The germline V gene has CDR1 KGHDR and CDR2 SFDVKD. The CDR3 is 14 amino acids. J gave up 1 base and V 7 bases, and 5 bases lay outside the gene matches. The chain's CDR3 is CATSPGQRNYGYTF. The CDR3 nucleotides read TGTGCCACCAGCCCGGGACAGCGTAACTATGGCTACACCTTC.

The rearrangement joins TRBV5-1 to TRBJ2-1; 12 positions agree with TRBD2. Germline CDR1 SGHRS, CDR2 YFSETQ. Trimming cost V 4 bases and J 6 bases; bases outside gene matches: 2. The CDR3 covers 14 residues. The CDR3 protein is CASSMTSGSNEQFF. In nucleotides, the CDR3 is TGCGCCAGCAGCATGACTAGCGGGAGCAATGAGCAGTTCTTC.

The V call is TRBV28, the J call TRBJ2-1; D gene ambiguous. The germline V and J ends were trimmed by 8 bases and 9 bases, with 11 bases remaining between them. Germline V lookup: CDR1 MDHEN, CDR2 SYDVKM. This CDR3 region has 11 residues. The CDR3 region is CASSGHREQFF. DNA of the CDR3: TGTGCCAGCTCTGGGCATCGTGAGCAGTTCTTC.

The chain uses TRBV16 and TRBJ2-5; D ambiguous. The CDR3 spans 14 residues. From germline, CDR1 is KGHSY and CDR2 FQNENV. V dropped 1 base and J dropped 3 bases, with 9 bases sitting between them. CDR3 nucleotides: TGTGCCAGCAGCCAATACCGACTGAAAGAGACCCAGTACTTC. Translating it yields CASSQYRLKETQYF.

V gene TRBV10-2 combines with J gene TRBJ2-5, with 8 nucleotides matching TRBD1. In germline, CDR1 is WSHSY, CDR2 SAAADI. Unmatched junction bases numbered 7, after V lost 8 bases and J lost 5 bases. The length of the CDR3 is 13 residues. The CDR3 coding sequence is TGCGCCAGCGCTCAGGGGGCTGAGGAGACCCAGTACTTC. Translation: CASAQGAEETQYF.

This clone turned up a few times. This sequence joins TRBV27 and TRBJ2-7, with D possibly TRBD2 on 5 matching bases. This CDR3 is built from 16 residues. The germline V gene encodes CDR1 MNHEY and CDR2 SMNVEV (reference sequence). V shed 5 bases and J shed 0 bases, with 17 bases lying between them. CDR3 sequence reads: CASSLLVTGSSYEQYF. As DNA, the CDR3 is TGTGCCAGCAGTCTTTTGGTGACGGGAAGCTCCTACGAGCAGTACTTC.

CDR3 sequence reads: CASGGDATSSYNSPLHF. CDR3 coding DNA: TGTGCCAGCGGGGGGGACGCGACGAGCTCCTATAATTCACCCCTCCACTTT. The V gene is TRBV28, the J gene TRBJ1-6, with D maybe TRBD1 (5 bases). The V gene lost 8 bases and the J gene lost 0 bases, with 17 bases spanning the gap. This CDR3 spans 17 amino acids. Germline CDR1 and CDR2: MDHEN and SYDVKM. Supplemented by reference TRBV28 and TRBJ1-6, the full variable domain reads DVKVTQSSRYLVKRTGEKVFLECVQDMDHENMFWYRQDPGLGLRLIYFSYDVKMKEKGDIPEGYSVSREKKERFSLILESASTNQTSMYLCASGGDATSSYNSPLHFGNGTRLTVT.